This TCR beta chain was identified during a study of blood T cell repertoires in COVID-19. The germline V gene has CDR1 SGHTA and CDR2 FQGNSA. The V and J ends lost 3 bases and 5 bases, in that order; junction bases with no gene match: 3. CDR3 length equals 13 residues. Some clones are missing from TCRdb's copy, which holds only in-frame ones; the method was immunoSEQ multiplex PCR. The sample has roughly 280,000 clones, 88% seen once; the top ten hold approximately 10%. This TCR was sampled from a woman in her twenties or thirties with COVID-19, enrolled during active disease. V gene TRBV7-2 combines with J gene TRBJ2-7, with 8 bases aligning to TRBD1. The sample was peripheral blood. CDR3 bases: TGTGCCAGCAGCTTGGGACAGGCTAACGAGCAGTACTTC. Protein sequence: CASSLGQANEQYF.